This T cell receptor beta chain stems from a study of OX40 agonist ivuxolimab in advanced cancers. This CDR3 is built from 15 residues. V was clipped by 1 base and J by 5 bases, with 13 bases between them. Germline loops: CDR1 SGHRS, CDR2 YFSETQ. Sequencing used immunoSEQ multiplex PCR; TCRdb keeps in-frame clones, though not all of them. The data show tens of thousands of clones, just under 90% seen once. Systemic immunosuppression or autoimmune disease history was grounds to exclude patients. The J gene is TRBJ2-1, the V gene TRBV5-1, with D perhaps being TRBD1 or TRBD2 (6 bases each). This clonotype was obtained from an adult with an advanced solid tumor such as melanoma, head and neck, liver or kidney cancer. Sequences were derived from CD4+ or CD8+ T cells sorted from blood, sampled in a trial of the OX40 agonist ivuxolimab. CDR3 region: CASSLIRGLDNEQFF. For the CDR3, the DNA is TGCGCCAGCAGCTTGATCCGGGGGCTTGACAATGAGCAGTTCTTC.